The clone carrying this T cell receptor beta chain has more than one count but fewer than ten. Antigen specificity is unknown. Germline V gives CDR1 MNHNS, CDR2 SASEGT. V trimming: 9 bases; J trimming: 3 bases; junction bases outside the gene matches: 6. The CDR3 sequence is 13 residues long. The study amplified TCR beta CDR3 regions using RNA transcripts. First-round RT-PCR used HTBI primers; second-round multiplex PCR followed. TCRdb reprocessed the multiplex PCR reads via MiXCR and lists one record per CDR3 protein. The sample lists 500,000 to 700,000 distinct CDR3 sequences, approximately 22% occurring once. This sample was taken from a study of Graves' ophthalmopathy and Graves' hyperthyroidism. General observations from the study: Detection in blood was also observed for most expanded thyroid clonotypes above 0.001 frequency.

The clonotype originates from a woman aged 18-30 years with stable Graves' hyperthyroidism. Some clones in this sample may be carry-over from other donors' samples. Sequenced sample: peripheral blood. The V call is TRBV6-1, the J call TRBJ1-1, with 8 nucleotides matching TRBD1. CDR3 residues: CASGQGPYTEAFF. The CDR3 coding sequence is TGTGCCAGTGGACAGGGCCCGTACACTGAAGCTTTCTTT.